This T cell receptor (beta chain) came from a study of PD-L1 blockade in urothelial cancer. Study overall: Patients commenced intravenous atezolizumab, 1,200 mg every 3 weeks, in the mid-2010s. Patients had undergone 0 to 3 prior chemotherapy regimens.

CDR3 length equals 13 residues. Per the germline V gene, CDR1 is SGHDN and CDR2 is FVKESK. The V gene lost 3 bases and the J gene lost 6 bases, with 8 bases spanning the gap. This clone was detected a few times. Time point given: pretreatment peripheral blood. TCRdb's copy holds only in-frame clones and misses some; the assay was immunoSEQ multiplex PCR. The sample shows approximately 67,000 clones, approximately 84% of them seen only once. Sequenced here: PBMCs, sampled around atezolizumab (anti-PD-L1) treatment. The chain links TRBV14 to TRBJ2-2; D remains unclear. The origin of this receptor is a man in his fifties or sixties with urothelial cancer. DNA for the CDR3: TGTGCCAGCAGCCAGACTCTCGCCGGGGAGCTGTTTTTT. It is translated as CASSQTLAGELFF.